This T cell receptor (beta chain) derives from a study of T-cell memory formation after mild COVID-19. Study as a whole: The study found TCR clusters largely donor specific.

This clonotype was seen a handful of times. The CDR3 is 20 amino acids. V shed 0 bases and J shed 0 bases, with 20 bases lying between them. Germline V gene sequence: CDR1 LGHNA, CDR2 YSLEER. TCRdb called the 5' RACE reads again in MiXCR, with one record for every CDR3 protein. The data show around 210,000 distinct CDR3 sequences, 9.5% seen once. The V and J genes are TRBV4-3 and TRBJ2-2; D is undetermined. This receptor was identified in a man between 18 and 29 years old who had mild COVID-19 (a few samples of this study predate the infection). Cell type and time point are not known. Sequencing input: PBMCs or a T cell subset sorted from them (not recorded which). The CDR3 region has the DNA TGCGCCAGCAGCCAAGATCAATTTAGGGCAGGCCGCGCGAACACCGGGGAGCTGTTTTTT. Residues: CASSQDQFRAGRANTGELFF.